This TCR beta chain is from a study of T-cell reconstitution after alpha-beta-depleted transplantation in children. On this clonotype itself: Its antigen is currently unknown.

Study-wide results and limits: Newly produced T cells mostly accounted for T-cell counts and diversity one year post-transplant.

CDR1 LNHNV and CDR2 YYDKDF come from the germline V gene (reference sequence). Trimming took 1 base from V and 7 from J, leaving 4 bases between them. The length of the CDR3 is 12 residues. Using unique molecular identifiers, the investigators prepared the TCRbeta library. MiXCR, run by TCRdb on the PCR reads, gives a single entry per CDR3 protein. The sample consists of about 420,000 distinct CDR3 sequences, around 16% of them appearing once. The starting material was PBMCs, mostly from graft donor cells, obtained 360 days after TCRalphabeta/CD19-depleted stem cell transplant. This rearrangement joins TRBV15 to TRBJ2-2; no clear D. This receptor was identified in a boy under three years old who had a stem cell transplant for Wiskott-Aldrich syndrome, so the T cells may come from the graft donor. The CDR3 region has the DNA TGTGCCACCAGCAGAGCGGACGGGGAGCTGTTTTTT. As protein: CATSRADGELFF. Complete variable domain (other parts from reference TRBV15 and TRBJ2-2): DAMVIQNPRYQVTQFGKPVTLSCSQTLNHNVMYWYQQKSSQAPKLLFHYYDKDFNNEADTPDNFQSRRPNTSFCFLDIRSPGLGDTAMYLCATSRADGELFFGEGSRLTVL.